This is a list of T cell receptor beta chains from one sample in a study of siplizumab effects on memory and regulatory T cells. Libraries were prepared by immunoSEQ multiplex PCR; TCRdb keeps only in-frame clonotypes and omits some of them. The table has over 90,000 clones, roughly nine tenths seen once. The sequenced sample was CD4+ T cells sorted from blood. These receptors came from a human donor in good health. Each CDR3 is given with its conserved first and last residue. The order of the fields is D gene, V gene, J gene, clone size, CDR3 protein, CDR3 DNA. The D gene is left open where the match is weak. Part of the rows lack a size; the others show once, few, many or a class for expanded clones.

>TRBD2|TRBV5-1|TRBJ2-1|.
CASSGLAGGTPNEQFF
TGCGCCAGCAGTGGACTAGCGGGAGGTACTCCCAATGAGCAGTTCTTC
>.|TRBV29-1|TRBJ2-1|.
CSVKDGAYNEQFF
TGCAGCGTTAAGGACGGGGCCTACAATGAGCAGTTCTTC
>TRBD2|TRBV25-1|TRBJ2-2|.
CASSEVPAGRTGELFF
TGTGCCAGCAGTGAAGTACCAGCGGGACGCACCGGGGAGCTGTTTTTT
>.|TRBV9|TRBJ2-7|.
CASSVGGDKNEQYF
TGTGCCAGCAGCGTAGGAGGCGATAAGAACGAGCAGTACTTC
>TRBD2|TRBV27|TRBJ2-2|.
CASSSGRAAGELFF
TGTGCCAGCAGTTCCGGGAGGGCCGCCGGGGAGCTGTTTTTT
>.|TRBV6-5|TRBJ2-2|once
CASSYRTPTTGELFF
TGTGCCAGCAGTTACCGGACGCCTACCACCGGGGAGCTGTTTTTT
>.|TRBV7-8|TRBJ1-5|.
CASSDVWSNQPQHF
TGTGCCAGCAGCGACGTATGGAGCAATCAGCCCCAGCATTTT
>TRBD1|TRBV10-1|TRBJ2-7|.
CASSGVSGTGTYEQYF
TGCGCCAGCAGTGGCGTTTCCGGGACAGGGACGTACGAGCAGTACTTC
>TRBD2|TRBV30|TRBJ2-1|once
CAWKGLAGVNEQFF
TGTGCCTGGAAGGGACTAGCGGGAGTGAATGAGCAGTTCTTC
>TRBD2|TRBV6-4|TRBJ2-5|.
CANYSIKGLAAQETQYF
TGTGCCAACTACAGCATAAAGGGACTAGCGGCCCAAGAGACCCAGTACTTC
>.|TRBV29-1|TRBJ2-3|.
CSVDSRRGTDTQYF
TGCAGCGTTGATTCGCGGCGGGGAACAGATACGCAGTATTTT
>.|TRBV5-4|TRBJ1-1|.
CASSFGHRDTEAFF
TGTGCCAGCAGCTTTGGGCACCGGGACACTGAAGCTTTCTTT
>TRBD1|TRBV30|TRBJ1-3|.
CAWTEGQYSGNTIYF
TGTGCCTGGACCGAGGGACAGTATTCTGGAAACACCATATATTTT
>.|TRBV30|TRBJ1-5|.
CAWSGRGIGPQHF
TGTGCCTGGAGTGGAAGGGGGATTGGGCCCCAGCATTTT
>TRBD1|TRBV7-6|TRBJ2-1|once
CASSPRTGRNEQFF
TGTGCCAGCAGCCCGCGGACAGGGCGGAATGAGCAGTTCTTC
>.|TRBV11-2|TRBJ2-7|.
CASSLELGEQYF
TGTGCCAGCAGCTTAGAACTGGGCGAGCAGTACTTC
>TRBD2|TRBV28|TRBJ2-7|.
CASSEPGGGSYEQYF
TGTGCCAGCAGTGAGCCCGGGGGGGGGTCCTACGAGCAGTACTTC
>.|TRBV5-5|TRBJ1-5|.
CASSFEAGRTYQPQHF
TGTGCCAGCAGCTTTGAGGCGGGACGGACTTATCAGCCCCAGCATTTT
>.|TRBV28|TRBJ2-5|.
CASSLPWLTVFQETQYF
TGTGCCAGCAGTTTACCATGGTTGACAGTCTTCCAAGAGACCCAGTACTTC
>TRBD1|TRBV5-4|TRBJ2-7|.
CASSFRQGAWVTYEQYF
TGTGCCAGCAGCTTCCGACAGGGGGCGTGGGTGACCTACGAGCAGTACTTC
>TRBD1|TRBV29-1|TRBJ2-7|.
CSASGQGQRQYF
TGCAGCGCGTCGGGACAGGGGCAGCGGCAGTACTTC
>.|TRBV28|TRBJ1-1|.
CASRGQRGNTEAFF
TGTGCCAGCAGGGGACAACGGGGAAACACTGAAGCTTTCTTT
>.|TRBV28|TRBJ2-7|.
CASRTGHLKGYEQYF
TGTGCCAGCAGAACGGGACATCTAAAGGGCTACGAGCAGTACTTC
>.|TRBV5-6|TRBJ2-7|.
CASSLDVGKWPYEQYF
TGTGCCAGCAGCTTGGACGTTGGGAAATGGCCCTACGAGCAGTACTTC
>.|TRBV27|TRBJ2-2|.
CASSSLGRKSLTGELFF
TGTGCCAGCAGTTCTCTGGGGCGGAAGTCCCTCACCGGGGAGCTGTTTTTT
>.|TRBV19|TRBJ1-4|.
CASSIGRGAGEKLFF
TGTGCCAGTAGTATAGGGCGCGGCGCCGGTGAAAAACTGTTTTTT
>.|TRBV5-6|TRBJ2-7|.
CASSRLRLRPYEQYF
TGTGCCAGCAGCCGGCTAAGGCTTCGGCCCTACGAGCAGTACTTC
>.|TRBV11-2|TRBJ2-6|.
CASSFKPVQGTGANVLTF
TGTGCCAGCAGCTTCAAACCAGTCCAGGGGACAGGGGCCAACGTCCTGACTTTC
>TRBD1|TRBV28|TRBJ2-1|.
CASRRGGGNEQFF
TGTGCCAGCAGGAGAGGGGGCGGCAATGAGCAGTTCTTC
>.|TRBV10-2|TRBJ2-7|.
CASSESGRNEQYF
TGCGCCAGCAGTGAGTCTGGCAGGAACGAGCAGTACTTC
>.|TRBV6-5|TRBJ1-3|.
CASSPAYSGNTIYF
TGTGCCAGCAGTCCGGCGTACTCTGGAAACACCATATATTTT
>.|TRBV9|TRBJ2-5|.
CASSVAVGPRETQYF
TGTGCCAGCAGCGTAGCTGTGGGACCGAGGGAGACCCAGTACTTC
>.|TRBV6-5|TRBJ2-6|.
CASGDTLSGANVLTF
TGTGCCAGCGGGGACACCCTTTCTGGGGCCAACGTCCTGACTTTC
>.|TRBV7-2|TRBJ2-5|.
CASSLDPPGLNKETQYF
TGTGCCAGCAGCCTCGACCCGCCGGGACTTAACAAAGAGACCCAGTACTTC
>.|TRBV18|TRBJ1-5|.
CASSPPLGGGQPQHF
TGTGCCAGCTCACCACCGCTCGGGGGTGGTCAGCCCCAGCATTTT
>TRBD2|TRBV6-6|TRBJ2-1|.
CASSFGTSGGRGFF
TGTGCCAGCAGTTTCGGGACTAGCGGGGGCCGGGGGTTCTTC
>.|TRBV29-1|TRBJ1-2|.
CSVEGVYRANYGYTF
TGCAGCGTTGAAGGGGTCTACAGGGCAAACTATGGCTACACCTTC
>.|TRBV5-6|TRBJ2-6|.
CASSLPGERAGANVLTF
TGTGCCAGCAGCTTGCCAGGGGAAAGGGCTGGGGCCAACGTCCTGACTTTC
>.|TRBV4-1|TRBJ2-3|.
CASSRLATPRTDTQYF
TGCGCCAGCAGCCGATTAGCGACCCCCAGGACGGATACGCAGTATTTT
>TRBD1|TRBV5-1|TRBJ2-2|.
CASTPRTGNTGELFF
TGCGCCAGCACCCCCCGGACAGGGAACACCGGGGAGCTGTTTTTT
>.|TRBV28|TRBJ1-2|once
CASRSPQGSLYGHTF
TGTGCCAGCAGATCTCCACAGGGTTCCCTTTATGGCCACACCTTC
>.|TRBV28|TRBJ1-1|.
CASSKQLNTEAFF
TGTGCCAGCAGTAAGCAGCTGAACACTGAAGCTTTCTTT
>.|TRBV10-2|TRBJ1-5|.
CASRAGQSNQPQHF
TGCGCCAGCAGAGCTGGACAGAGCAATCAGCCCCAGCATTTT
>TRBD1|TRBV25-1|TRBJ2-3|.
CASSGLRDRGTDTQYF
TGTGCCAGCAGTGGGCTCCGGGACAGGGGTACAGATACGCAGTATTTT
>.|TRBV29-1|TRBJ2-7|.
CSVVWGNYEQYF
TGCAGCGTTGTCTGGGGTAACTACGAGCAGTACTTC
>TRBD2|TRBV11-1|TRBJ2-3|.
CASSNTGLAYSTDTQYF
TGTGCCAGCAGCAACACGGGACTAGCGTATAGCACAGATACGCAGTATTTT
>TRBD2|TRBV27|TRBJ2-1|.
CASRPPLIAGRSYNEQFF
TGTGCCAGCAGACCTCCCCTTATAGCGGGACGCTCCTACAATGAGCAGTTCTTC
>TRBD2|TRBV5-1|TRBJ2-7|.
CASSKTSGGSYEQYF
TGCGCCAGCAGTAAGACTAGCGGAGGATCCTACGAGCAGTACTTC
>.|TRBV5-5|TRBJ1-5|.
CASSWDSNQPQHF
TGTGCCAGCAGCTGGGATAGCAATCAGCCCCAGCATTTT
>.|TRBV5-6|TRBJ1-1|once
CASSLLTVYTEAFF
TGTGCCAGCAGCTTGTTAACGGTTTACACTGAAGCTTTCTTT
>.|TRBV10-3|TRBJ2-5|.
CASRAEETQYF
TGTGCCTCCCGGGCGGAAGAGACCCAGTACTTC
>.|TRBV7-9|TRBJ1-3|.
CASSLVSRTPSGNTIYF
TGTGCCAGCAGCTTAGTCTCCAGAACGCCCTCTGGAAACACCATATATTTT
>.|TRBV18|TRBJ1-2|once
CASSRGDGYTF
TGTGCCAGCTCAAGAGGGGATGGCTACACCTTC